Below, 16 T cell receptor beta chains from the same sample are listed, as sequenced in a study of OX40 agonist ivuxolimab in advanced cancers. Method: immunoSEQ multiplex PCR; TCRdb's copy keeps in-frame clones and lacks some. The sample lists about 77,000 clones; roughly 80% were seen once. Sequencing was performed on CD4+ or CD8+ T cells sorted from blood, taken in a trial of the OX40 agonist ivuxolimab. All receptors come from an adult with an advanced solid tumor such as melanoma, head and neck, liver or kidney cancer.

This chain connects TRBV27 to TRBJ2-2; 9 nucleotides line up with TRBD1. The CDR3 loop spans 15 amino acids. Germline CDR1 reads MNHEY; CDR2 reads SMNVEV (reference sequence). V gave up 6 bases and J gave up 2 bases; unmatched junction bases: 4. The CDR3 nucleotides are TGTGCCAGCAGACCACAGGGGGCTAACACCGGGGAGCTGTTTTTT. Encoded protein: CASRPQGANTGELFF.

The chain links TRBV5-4 to TRBJ1-1; a possible D gene is TRBD1 (6 bases). The CDR3 has 16 amino acids. The germline V gene has CDR1 SGHNT and CDR2 YYREEE (reference sequence). Trimming shortened V by 6 bases and J by 5 bases, and 23 bases separated the two germline ends. The CDR3 sequence is CASNPGGRGVMTEAFF. DNA for the CDR3: TGTGCCAGCAACCCTGGAGGGAGGGGGGTGATGACTGAAGCTTTCTTT.

This clone has a handful of counts. CDR3 amino acids: CASKREVSYEQYF. DNA of the CDR3: TGTGCCAGCAAACGGGAGGTCTCCTACGAGCAGTACTTC. The chain employs TRBV7-2 and TRBJ2-7, with 7 bases fitting TRBD2. Germline V lookup: CDR1 SGHTA, CDR2 FQGNSA. The CDR3 spans 13 residues. Trimming at V came to 7 bases and at J to 0 bases, leaving 3 bases not matched to a gene. Looking up the rest from reference TRBV7-2 and TRBJ2-7 gives the full variable domain: GAGVSQSPSNKVTEKGKDVELRCDPISGHTALYWYRQSLGQGLEFLIYFQGNSAPDKSGLPSDRFSAERTGGSVSTLTIQRTQQEDSAVYLCASKREVSYEQYFGPGTRLTVT.

This clone was seen a single time. The chain uses TRBV5-1 and TRBJ2-3; tentatively, D is TRBD1 (7 bases). Trimming removed 3 bases from V and 0 bases from J, with 11 bases in between. This CDR3 is built from 15 residues. CDR1 is SGHRS, CDR2 YFSETQ, per germline. Written as DNA, the CDR3 is TGCGCCAGCAGCTCGACAGGGACTAGCACAGATACGCAGTATTTT. This translates into CASSSTGTSTDTQYF.

This clone has just a few counts. The chain combines TRBV6-1 with TRBJ1-1; D unclear. The ends were cut back, 5 bases at V and 0 bases at J, with 10 bases in the middle. The CDR3 extends over 14 amino acids. Germline V gene sequence: CDR1 MNHNS, CDR2 SASEGT. CDR3 loop: CASSLLGLNTEAFF. The CDR3 nucleotides are TGTGCCAGCAGTTTGCTGGGTTTGAACACTGAAGCTTTCTTT.

The V gene is TRBV4-2, the J gene TRBJ2-1, with TRBD1 identical over 9 bases. Germline V gene data show CDR1 as LGHNA and CDR2 as YNFKEQ. The CDR3 is 17 residues long. The ends lost 0 bases at V and 4 bases at J; junction bases unmatched: 7. CDR3 DNA sequence: TGTGCCAGCAGCCAAGATCATGGGACAGGGAGATACAATGAGCAGTTCTTC. It codes for CASSQDHGTGRYNEQFF.

The rearrangement links TRBV7-3 to TRBJ2-1; 11 positions agree with TRBD1. The CDR3 covers 14 residues. V lost 3 bases to trimming and J lost 7 bases; unmatched junction nucleotides: 2. CDR1 SGHTA and CDR2 FQGTGA come from the germline V gene. The CDR3 is CASSLGTGGNEQFF. For the CDR3, the DNA is TGTGCCAGCAGCTTGGGGACAGGGGGAAATGAGCAGTTCTTC.

The J gene is TRBJ1-2, the V gene TRBV6-5; D remains unclear. The CDR3 length is 14 residues. The germline V gene has CDR1 MNHEY and CDR2 SVGAGI. Trimming removed 6 bases from V and 9 bases from J, with 20 bases in between. This chain's CDR3 is CASRGKRFPSSYTF. In nucleotides, the CDR3 is TGTGCCAGCAGGGGAAAACGCTTCCCCTCGAGCTACACCTTC.

The chain employs TRBV12-2 and TRBJ2-7; no check of the table's D call, TRBD2, against the DNA was made. TRBV12-2 is a recognized pseudogene. The CDR3 is 20 amino acids. CDR3 sequence (DNA): TGTGCAAGTCGCTCCTCTCCGGGGGTAGAGGGCCCCCGGCTTTTGCTCGAGCAGTACTTC. Protein product: CASRSSPGVEGPRLLLEQYF.

The genes are TRBV30 and TRBJ2-3; D unclear. This CDR3 contains 13 residues. Germline-derived CDR1 and CDR2 are GTSNPN and SVGIG (reference sequence). Trimming shortened V by 0 bases and J by 4 bases, and 8 bases separated the two germline ends. CDR3 in amino acids: CAWSVRRADTQYF. CDR3 coding DNA: TGTGCCTGGAGTGTACGCCGGGCAGATACGCAGTATTTT.

The chain employs TRBV7-8 and TRBJ2-2; D is possibly TRBD1 (6 bases). V was trimmed by 2 bases and J by 4 bases, leaving 11 bases between them. Germline-derived CDR1 and CDR2 are SGHVS and FQNEAQ. The CDR3 is made up of 15 amino acids. This CDR3 is CASSLFQGPTGELFF. The CDR3 coding sequence is TGTGCCAGCAGCTTATTCCAGGGGCCCACCGGGGAGCTGTTTTTT. Filled out from reference TRBV7-8 and TRBJ2-2, the complete variable domain reads GAGVSQSPRYKVAKRGQDVALRCDPISGHVSLFWYQQALGQGPEFLTYFQNEAQLDKSGLPSDRFFAERPEGSVSTLKIQRTQQEDSAVYLCASSLFQGPTGELFFGEGSRLTVL.

This chain links TRBV7-9 with TRBJ1-3; D is unresolved. The germline gives CDR1 SEHNR, CDR2 FQNEAQ (reference sequence). Trimming removed 5 bases at V and 6 bases at J, with 14 bases between. The CDR3 spans 14 residues. The CDR3 spells CASSASGSLNTIYF. CDR3 DNA: TGTGCCAGCAGCGCTTCCGGGAGTTTAAACACCATATATTTT.

V and J are TRBV6-4 and TRBJ1-1; 7 bases fit TRBD1. The CDR3 is made up of 15 amino acids. Germline V gene sequence: CDR1 MRHNA, CDR2 SNTAGT. J lost 1 base, V lost 7 bases, and 9 bases had no gene match. The CDR3 here is CASISPTGWNTEAFF. DNA of the CDR3: TGTGCCAGCATCTCCCCGACAGGGTGGAACACTGAAGCTTTCTTT.

This chain links TRBV9 with TRBJ1-2; no clear D. Germline CDR1 is SGDLS and CDR2 is YYNGEE. V lost 0 bases and J 4 bases, leaving 13 bases between the germline ends. The CDR3 contains 15 residues. The CDR3 spells CASSVGLTGRYGYTF. The DNA of the CDR3 is TGTGCCAGCAGCGTAGGCCTTACTGGGCGCTATGGCTACACCTTC.

J is TRBJ1-1 and V is TRBV6-5; D may be TRBD1 (5 bases). The V end lost 6 bases, the J end lost 1 base, and 12 bases lay between the germline ends. CDR1 MNHEY and CDR2 SVGAGI come from the germline V gene. The length of the CDR3 is 14 residues. The CDR3 sequence: CASSRTGGNTEAFF. The CDR3 region has the DNA TGTGCCAGCAGCCGGACGGGGGGGAACACTGAAGCTTTCTTT.

The chain links TRBV5-6 to TRBJ1-6; possible D gene TRBD1, 5 bases. Germline V gene lookup returns CDR1 SGHDT and CDR2 YYEEEE. This CDR3 comprises 16 residues. The V gene lost 3 bases and the J gene lost 5 bases, with 15 bases spanning the gap. CDR3 sequence: CASSSPREVDNSPLHF. The CDR3 bases are TGTGCCAGCAGCTCCCCCAGGGAAGTTGATAATTCACCCCTCCACTTT.